The 12 T cell receptor beta chains below were found in one sample sequenced in a study of shared clonotypes between healthy human individuals. Method: immunoSEQ multiplex PCR; TCRdb's copy keeps in-frame clones and lacks some. Of some 2.4 million clones listed, roughly 93% are singletons. Sequencing input: naive CD4+ T cells from PBMCs. Indicated subset: CD45RA+ positively selected. All receptors come from a man between 18 and 35 years old in good health. Some clones in this sample may be carry-over from other donors' samples.

The chain recombines TRBV7-3 with TRBJ1-2; TRBD1 aligns across 9 bases. Germline V CDR1 and CDR2: SGHTA, FQGTGA. CDR3 size: 16 residues. The V and J ends lost 4 bases and 3 bases, in that order; junction bases with no gene match: 9. CDR3 residues: CASSSISRTGDYGYTF. The CDR3 DNA follows: TGTGCCAGCAGCTCTATTTCCCGGACAGGGGACTATGGCTACACCTTC.

The gene calls are TRBV7-9 and TRBJ1-3; the D gene is possibly TRBD1 (6 bases). The V end lost 1 base, the J end lost 4 bases, and 14 bases lay between the germline ends. CDR3 length: 16 residues. CDR1 and CDR2 from the germline V gene are SEHNR and FQNEAQ (reference sequence). CDR3 sequence (DNA): TGTGCCAGCAGCTTAGTTCTTGCGACAGGCGGAAACACCATATATTTT. Residues: CASSLVLATGGNTIYF.

This sequence joins TRBV1 and TRBJ1-2. TRBV1 is described as a pseudogene. The CDR3 covers 16 residues. The CDR3 coding sequence is TGCACCAGCAGCCATGACGGGGATAAGGTTGGCTATGGCTACACCTTC. Its protein is CTSSHDGDKVGYGYTF.

The V call is TRBV5-1, the J call TRBJ2-1, with TRBD2 matching over 7 bases. This CDR3 is built from 15 residues. V lost 0 bases and J lost 7; bases outside the gene matches: 7. The germline CDR1 and CDR2 sequences are SGHRS and YFSETQ. CDR3 DNA: TGCGCCAGCAGCTTGGCCCCGGGGGAGGGGAATGAGCAGTTCTTC. As protein: CASSLAPGEGNEQFF.

The V call is TRBV5-1, the J call TRBJ1-4; D call uncertain. Germline loops: CDR1 SGHRS, CDR2 YFSETQ. The CDR3 loop spans 13 amino acids. Trimming pared 0 bases from V and 5 bases from J, leaving 5 bases between. The CDR3 sequence: CASSLAINEKLFF. DNA for the CDR3: TGCGCCAGCAGCTTGGCCATAAATGAAAAACTGTTTTTT.

The chain is built from TRBV28 and TRBJ1-2, with TRBD1 matching over 7 bases. CDR1 and CDR2 (germline): MDHEN, SYDVKM. The trim removed 7 bases at V and 2 bases at J, leaving 16 bases unmatched. This CDR3 comprises 17 residues. The CDR3 spells CASKGGDSLNLNYGYTF. In DNA, the CDR3 is TGTGCCAGCAAGGGGGGGGACAGCCTCAACTTAAACTATGGCTACACCTTC.

The V gene is TRBV11-2, the J gene TRBJ2-7; perhaps TRBD2 as D (6 bases). The CDR3 spans 18 residues. From germline, CDR1 is SGHAT and CDR2 FQNNGV. The chain's CDR3 is CPHSRRREGTPRPRGQYF. Here the CDR3 DNA reads TGTCCCCATTCTCGACGGCGGGAAGGCACCCCAAGACCTAGAGGGCAGTACTTC. The full variable domain, completed using reference TRBV11-2 and TRBJ2-7, is EAGVAQSPRYKIIEKRQSVAFWCNPISGHATLYWYQQILGQGPKLLIQFQNNGVVDDSQLPKDRFSAERLKGVDSTLKIQPAKLEDSAVYLCPHSRRREGTPRPRGQYFGPGTRLTVT.

The genes are TRBV5-1 and TRBJ2-2; D remains unclear. The germline CDR1 and CDR2 sequences are SGHRS and YFSETQ. Trimming removed 0 bases at V and 0 bases at J, with 9 bases between. There are 16 residues in the CDR3. CDR3 in DNA: TGCGCCAGCAGCTTGGGTAGGTCCTCGAACACCGGGGAGCTGTTTTTT. Translation gives CASSLGRSSNTGELFF. Complete variable domain (other parts from reference TRBV5-1 and TRBJ2-2): KAGVTQTPRYLIKTRGQQVTLSCSPISGHRSVSWYQQTPGQGLQFLFEYFSETQRNKGNFPGRFSGRQFSNSRSEMNVSTLELGDSALYLCASSLGRSSNTGELFFGEGSRLTVL.

The chain recombines TRBV11-2 with TRBJ2-1, with D possibly matching TRBD1 (5 bases). V shed 5 bases and J shed 7 bases, with 9 bases lying between them. CDR3 length: 12 amino acids. The germline V gene encodes CDR1 SGHAT and CDR2 FQNNGV. The CDR3 region has the DNA TGTGCCAGCAGCCCACAGGAGAATGAGCAGTTCTTC. Protein product: CASSPQENEQFF. The full variable domain, completed using reference TRBV11-2 and TRBJ2-1, is EAGVAQSPRYKIIEKRQSVAFWCNPISGHATLYWYQQILGQGPKLLIQFQNNGVVDDSQLPKDRFSAERLKGVDSTLKIQPAKLEDSAVYLCASSPQENEQFFGPGTRLTVL.

CDR3 coding DNA: TGTGCCAGCAGTGAAGCACCGATGATCGGGGGCCCCGCCGGTTCTGATACGCAGTATTTT. Its protein product is CASSEAPMIGGPAGSDTQYF. The chain carries TRBV2 and TRBJ2-3; TRBD1 or TRBD2 may be the D gene (6 bases each). Germline values: CDR1 SNHLY, CDR2 FYNNEI. With 0 bases removed from V and 6 bases from J, the gap between germline ends came to 28 bases. The CDR3 runs 20 residues.

The chain combines TRBV10-3 with TRBJ2-3; D is ambiguous. Trimming stripped 4 bases from V and 2 bases from J, with 10 bases between. There are 14 residues in the CDR3. Per germline, CDR1 ENHRY and CDR2 SYGVKD. The CDR3 DNA follows: TGTGCCATCAGTGGCCAGACCTCCACAGATACGCAGTATTTT. This encodes CAISGQTSTDTQYF.

The chain has TRBV6-1 and TRBJ1-1; D remains ambiguous. The CDR3 totals 15 residues. CDR1 MNHNS and CDR2 SASEGT come from the germline V gene. The V and J ends lost 2 bases and 5 bases respectively, with 15 bases between them. In DNA form, the CDR3 reads TGTGCCAGCAGTGAAAGTCATAGGGTGAGAACTGAAGCTTTCTTT. Amino acid sequence: CASSESHRVRTEAFF.